This is a list of T cell receptor beta chains from one sample in a study of radiation and T cells in renal cell carcinoma. Only in-frame clones appear in the TCRdb table, and some are missing; sequencing was by immunoSEQ multiplex PCR. Here the sample spans tens of thousands of clones, about 85% being singletons. Source: blood, taken from a patient whose treatment included radiotherapy and nephrectomy. The receptors stem from a man aged 45-65 years with renal cell carcinoma. CDR3s include the opening cysteine and the closing phenylalanine or tryptophan. D genes are given only for firm matches. Clone size is not always given. Where it is, it says once, few, many or a class for expanded clones.

TRBV7-2	NA	TRBJ2-5	TRBD2	TGTGCCAGCAGCTTAAGCGGGGTTCAAGAGACCCAGTACTTC	CASSLSGVQETQYF
TRBV6-5	once	TRBJ1-5	TRBD1	TGTGCCAGCAGTTACCCGGGACAGTCCCAGCATTTT	CASSYPGQSQHF
TRBV5-1	NA	TRBJ2-3	NA	TGCGCCAGCAGCCGGGAGAAGGGGACAGATACGCAGTATTTT	CASSREKGTDTQYF
TRBV28	NA	TRBJ2-7	NA	TGTGCCAGCAAACGCCTAGGGGGAGGAATCTACGAGCAGTACTTC	CASKRLGGGIYEQYF
TRBV7-2	once	TRBJ2-5	NA	TGTGCCAGCAGCTTAAACCTGGACCCCGCCGCCGCCGAGACCCAGTACTTC	CASSLNLDPAAAETQYF
TRBV10-1	NA	TRBJ2-3	TRBD2	TGCGCCAGCAGTAGATTTAGCGGGATGACAACTAGCACAGATACGCAGTATTTT	CASSRFSGMTTSTDTQYF
TRBV19	NA	TRBJ1-1	TRBD1	TGTGCCAGTAGTAGACAGGGGGACACTGAAGCTTTCTTT	CASSRQGDTEAFF
TRBV28	NA	TRBJ1-5	NA	TGTGCCAGCAGTTTCATGAGGGCGTCGGGTAGCAATCAGCCCCAGCATTTT	CASSFMRASGSNQPQHF
TRBV12-5	NA	TRBJ2-1	NA	TGTGCTAGTGCCCGAGGAGGGGCCTCCTACAATGAGCAGTTCTTC	CASARGGASYNEQFF
TRBV27	NA	TRBJ2-1	NA	TGTGCCAGCAGCCTACTTGGGAGCGGCGAGCAGTTCTTC	CASSLLGSGEQFF
TRBV27	NA	TRBJ2-7	NA	TGTGCCAGCAGCCCCTCAGGGGTAGAGCAGTACTTC	CASSPSGVEQYF
TRBV7-9	NA	TRBJ2-3	TRBD2	TGTGCCAGCAGCTTAGGGGCGGGAGTTCCAGATACGCAGTATTTT	CASSLGAGVPDTQYF
TRBV18	NA	TRBJ2-7	NA	TGTGCCAGCTCACCGTCGACTAGCTCCTACGAGCAGTACTTC	CASSPSTSSYEQYF
TRBV27	once	TRBJ2-3	NA	TGTGCCAGCAGTTTTATCACCTCGGGAACAGATACGCAGTATTTT	CASSFITSGTDTQYF
TRBV7-2	NA	TRBJ1-1	NA	TGTGCCAGCTGGAAGGGTGGTTTATCGTCTGAAGCTTTCTTT	CASWKGGLSSEAFF
TRBV7-8	few	TRBJ2-5	TRBD2	TGTGCCAGCAGCGAGGACGGACTAGCGGGAGTTCAAGAGACCCAGTACTTC	CASSEDGLAGVQETQYF
TRBV5-1	NA	TRBJ2-3	NA	TGCGCCAGCAGCCGCCGGACTACCTCAGATACGCAGTATTTT	CASSRRTTSDTQYF
TRBV27	NA	TRBJ2-3	NA	TGTGCCAGCAGTTTATTCGGGCCAAGCACAGATACGCAGTATTTT	CASSLFGPSTDTQYF
TRBV5-8	NA	TRBJ2-1	NA	TGTGCCAGCAGCTTGAATCGGGCAGGGGCCCACAATGAGCAGTTCTTC	CASSLNRAGAHNEQFF
TRBV29-1	NA	TRBJ2-7	TRBD1	TGCAGCGTCTTAGTAGGACAGGGGGCGGGTGAGCAGTACTTC	CSVLVGQGAGEQYF
TRBV11-2	NA	TRBJ2-2	NA	TGTGCCAGCAGCTTAGTCCCGGGATCTCGCACCGGGGAGCTGTTTTTT	CASSLVPGSRTGELFF
TRBV10-1	NA	TRBJ2-6	NA	TGCGCCAGCAGTGAGTCCGGGGCCAACGTCCTGACTTTC	CASSESGANVLTF
TRBV19	NA	TRBJ2-6	NA	TGTGCCAGTAGTATCGGCCAGGCCTCTGGGGCCAACGTCCTGACTTTC	CASSIGQASGANVLTF
TRBV6-5	NA	TRBJ1-2	TRBD1	TGTGCCAGTCACAGGGGGCGCTTGGGCTATGGCTACACCTTC	CASHRGRLGYGYTF
TRBV21-1	NA	TRBJ2-7	NA	TGTGCCAGCTATACAGGGGATGCCCACGAGCAGTACTTC	CASYTGDAHEQYF
TRBV7-2	few	TRBJ1-3	NA	TGTGCCAGCGCAAAGGCAAACAGGGGAAACACCATATATTTT	CASAKANRGNTIYF
TRBV19	NA	TRBJ1-2	NA	TGTGCCAGTAAAGGACTGAGCTATGGCTACACCTTC	CASKGLSYGYTF
TRBV27	NA	TRBJ2-1	TRBD1	TGTGCCAGCAGTTTCCAAAGACAGGGCTCCTACAATGAGCAGTTCTTC	CASSFQRQGSYNEQFF
TRBV11-2	NA	TRBJ2-1	NA	TGTGCCAGCAGCCCGGGGTATGAGCAGTTCTTC	CASSPGYEQFF
TRBV5-4	NA	TRBJ1-4	NA	TGTGCCAGCAGCTTAAACGGACTATCTAATGAAAAACTGTTTTTT	CASSLNGLSNEKLFF
TRBV7-7	NA	TRBJ2-5	TRBD1	TGTGCTAGCAGTCGGGACAGGGTGGAGACCCAGTACTTC	CASSRDRVETQYF
TRBV27	NA	TRBJ2-7	NA	TGTGCCAGCAGTTTAAGGGCCTATCTAGACGAGCAGTACTTC	CASSLRAYLDEQYF
TRBV19	NA	TRBJ2-1	NA	TGTGCCAGTAGTATCGGGGCGGGGTCCTACAATGAGCAGTTCTTC	CASSIGAGSYNEQFF
TRBV4-1	NA	TRBJ1-3	TRBD1	TGCGGATCGGACAGGGCTGGAAACACCATATATTTT	CGSDRAGNTIYF
TRBV19	NA	TRBJ1-2	NA	TGTGCCAGTAGTATTCAGGGTGACTATGGCTACACCTTC	CASSIQGDYGYTF
TRBV4-1	once	TRBJ2-4	NA	TGCGCCAGCAGCCAAGGTTCGGGCCTAGCCAAAAACATTCAGTACTTC	CASSQGSGLAKNIQYF
TRBV2	NA	TRBJ2-7	NA	TGTGCCAGCAGTGTAGGGTCTAAGGACGAGCAGTACTTC	CASSVGSKDEQYF
TRBV7-6	NA	TRBJ2-7	TRBD2	TGTGCCAGCAGCTTGGGAGGGGCCAGGTTCTCCTACGAGCAGTACTTC	CASSLGGARFSYEQYF
TRBV9	NA	TRBJ2-2	NA	TGTGCCAGCAGCGTAGCAGTGGGGGGAAACACCGGGGAGCTGTTTTTT	CASSVAVGGNTGELFF